This is a list of T cell receptor beta chains from one sample in a study of T cell repertoires in cytomegalovirus infection. No antigen is known for these receptors. TCRdb reanalysed the reads using MiXCR and keeps one entry per CDR3 protein. The sample carries some 350,000 distinct CDR3 sequences, about 27% recorded once. The specimen was cultured PBMCs, collected from culture after CMV antigen stimulation. These receptors originate from a human donor in good health (CMV status not recorded). Some clones in this sample may be carry-over from other donors' samples. Each CDR3 is given with its conserved first and last residue. A D gene is named only where the DNA matches it firmly. Clone sizes are given selectively: once, few, many, or a class where the clone is expanded.

-	TRBV6-2/TRBV6-3	TRBJ1-5	-	CASSYSYSNQPQHF	TGTGCCAGCAGTTACAGTTATAGCAATCAGCCCCAGCATTTT
-	TRBV6-1	TRBJ2-4	-	CASSEALPSLAKNIQYF	TGTGCCAGCAGTGAAGCGCTTCCCAGTCTAGCCAAAAACATTCAGTACTTC
TRBD1	TRBV11-1	TRBJ2-5	few	CASSRGTGVRETQYF	TGTGCCAGCAGCCGTGGGACAGGGGTGCGAGAGACCCAGTACTTC
TRBD2	TRBV2	TRBJ2-7	-	CASPGAGDYSYEQYF	TGTGCCAGTCCCGGGGCGGGAGATTACTCCTACGAGCAGTACTTC
-	TRBV19	TRBJ2-2	-	CASKISGELFF	TGTGCCAGTAAGATCTCCGGGGAGCTGTTTTTT
TRBD1	TRBV7-2	TRBJ2-5	many	CASSSGTAQETQYF	TGTGCCAGCAGCTCCGGGACAGCCCAAGAGACCCAGTACTTC
TRBD1	TRBV28	TRBJ2-7	-	CASRQGPSYEQYF	TGTGCCAGCAGACAGGGGCCCTCCTACGAGCAGTACTTC
-	TRBV6-1	TRBJ1-2	-	CASSAGGRVGYTF	TGTGCCAGCAGTGCCGGAGGGAGGGTTGGCTACACCTTC
-	TRBV20-1	TRBJ1-5	few	CSAVRGRSNQPQHF	TGCAGTGCTGTCCGCGGACGTAGCAATCAGCCCCAGCATTTT
TRBD1	TRBV5-4	TRBJ1-2	few	CASSSSSGTGDGYTF	TGTGCCAGCAGCTCCTCTTCCGGGACAGGGGATGGCTACACCTTC
-	TRBV20-1	TRBJ1-6	few	CSARDQASHDSPLHF	TGCAGTGCTAGAGATCAGGCCAGTCACGATTCACCCCTCCACTTT
-	TRBV19	TRBJ1-2	-	CASSTEIYGYTF	TGTGCCAGTAGTACAGAAATCTATGGCTACACCTTC
TRBD1	TRBV5-5	TRBJ2-1	once	CASSSQTGMDEQFF	TGTGCCAGCAGCTCGCAGACAGGGATGGATGAGCAGTTCTTC
TRBD1	TRBV5-4	TRBJ2-1	-	CASSRTGGLWNEQFF	TGTGCCAGCAGCAGGACAGGGGGCTTGTGGAATGAGCAGTTCTTC
-	TRBV28	TRBJ2-7	-	CASSFTGAYEQYF	TGTGCCAGCAGTTTCACCGGGGCCTACGAGCAGTACTTC